This TCR beta chain was found in a study of CD8 T cells in ankylosing spondylitis (dated by TCRdb to 2017 to 2019). Study-wide context: T cell receptor beta repertoires were profiled in healthy donors and ankylosing spondylitis patients so that disease-linked TCR variants could be found. In total, the full study cohort was made up of roughly 110 healthy donors and 25 or so ankylosing spondylitis patients. Peripheral blood was sampled, and synovial fluid was additionally collected from ankylosing spondylitis patients. General findings and caveats noted by the study authors: Some of the motif variants had been reported before in the synovial fluid and blood of reactive arthritis patients, a finding that suggests common disease-initiation mechanisms. Blood from ankylosing spondylitis patients appeared to be characterized by a TCR beta motif composed of roughly eight highly homologous amino acid variants. The disease-linked clones were reported as significantly enriched in matched synovial fluid samples from ankylosing spondylitis patients. In peripheral blood, the disease-linked clones were found at relatively low frequencies and had a CD8+ phenotype.

TCRdb names Illumina MiSeq as the instrument used. TCR beta libraries were prepared by quantitative 5'-RACE with molecular barcodes. The paper's data handling went like this. A new computational method based on a probabilistic model of VDJ rearrangement was used to identify disease-linked TCR variants. TCRdb trimmed the raw reads at Q25, called clones with MiXCR and kept productive beta chains. Here each entry gathers all rows of one CDR3 protein and keeps the most common genes and DNA. What appears here as the V and J calls and clone size reflects TCRdb's work, not the paper's. The sample table lists roughly 25,000 distinct CDR3 sequences, roughly a sixth of them with a count of one. The ten largest clones take up around 28% of the sample. Cut back by 4 bases and 7 bases, the V and J ends lie 5 bases apart. The germline V gene provides CDR1 SGHAT and CDR2 FQNNGV. From the cysteine through the phenylalanine, the CDR3 covers 11 amino acids. Only the CDR3 region is kept as DNA, spanning 33 bases read in frame from base 1.

On this clonotype itself: Its antigen is unknown. Base qualities were left out, and no much larger clone turns up one base away.

Recombination connected TRBV11-2 to TRBJ2-1; a weak D assignment points to TRBD1 (5 bases agree). This clonotype was obtained from a male donor with ankylosing spondylitis or in good health (not recorded which). Sequenced: blood. Here is the DNA: TGTGCCAGCAGCTGGACAAATGAGCAGTTCTTC. It translates as CASSWTNEQFF.